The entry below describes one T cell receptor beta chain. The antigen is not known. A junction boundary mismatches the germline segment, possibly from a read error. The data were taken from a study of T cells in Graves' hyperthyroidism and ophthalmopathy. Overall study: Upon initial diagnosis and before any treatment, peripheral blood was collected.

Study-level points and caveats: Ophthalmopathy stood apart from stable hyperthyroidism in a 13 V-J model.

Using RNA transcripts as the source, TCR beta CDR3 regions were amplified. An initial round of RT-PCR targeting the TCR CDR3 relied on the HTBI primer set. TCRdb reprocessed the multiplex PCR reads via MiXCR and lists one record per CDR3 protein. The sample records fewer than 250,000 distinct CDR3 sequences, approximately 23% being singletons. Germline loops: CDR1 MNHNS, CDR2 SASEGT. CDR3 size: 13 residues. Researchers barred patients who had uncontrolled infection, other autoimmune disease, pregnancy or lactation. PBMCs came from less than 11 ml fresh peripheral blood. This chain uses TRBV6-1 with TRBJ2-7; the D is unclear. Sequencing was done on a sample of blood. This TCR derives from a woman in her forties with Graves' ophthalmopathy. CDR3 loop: CASSDLVPYVQYF. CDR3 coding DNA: TGTGCCAGCAGTGATCTCGTACCCTACGTGCAGTACTTC.